The present T cell receptor beta chain was sequenced within a study of blood T cell repertoires in COVID-19. Looking at the study overall: COVID-19 samples, acute and convalescent, were from the United States, Italy and Spain. Sources were T cells, B-cell-depleted T cells, or PBMCs; the material itself was cDNA or gDNA.

Data came from immunoSEQ multiplex PCR; TCRdb stores just in-frame clones and leaves some out. The profile shows fewer than 250,000 clones, roughly 82% of them singletons. Unmatched junction bases numbered 2, after V lost 6 bases and J lost 4 bases. The CDR3 runs to 12 residues. Germline values: CDR1 LNHDA, CDR2 SQIVND (reference sequence). This sequence originates from a woman aged 40 to 50 with acute or convalescent COVID-19. Sequencing was performed on peripheral blood. The chain uses TRBV19 and TRBJ2-5; TRBD1 matches at 7 bases. This chain's CDR3 is CASRNRGETQYF. The CDR3 bases are TGTGCCAGTAGGAACAGGGGAGAGACCCAGTACTTC.